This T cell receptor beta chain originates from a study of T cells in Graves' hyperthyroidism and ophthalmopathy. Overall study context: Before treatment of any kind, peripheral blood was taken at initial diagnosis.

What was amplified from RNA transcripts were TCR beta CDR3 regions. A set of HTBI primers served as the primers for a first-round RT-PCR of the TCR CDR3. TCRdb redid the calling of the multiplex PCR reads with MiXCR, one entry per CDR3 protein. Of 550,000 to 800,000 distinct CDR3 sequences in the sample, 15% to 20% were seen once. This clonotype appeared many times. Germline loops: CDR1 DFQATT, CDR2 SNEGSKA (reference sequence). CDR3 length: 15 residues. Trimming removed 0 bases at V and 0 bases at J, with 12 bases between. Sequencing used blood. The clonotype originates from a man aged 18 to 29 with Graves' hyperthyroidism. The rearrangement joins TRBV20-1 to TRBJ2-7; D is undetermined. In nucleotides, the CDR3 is TGCAGTGCTAGAGATTGGGCAGGCAGCTCCTACGAGCAGTACTTC. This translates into CSARDWAGSSYEQYF.